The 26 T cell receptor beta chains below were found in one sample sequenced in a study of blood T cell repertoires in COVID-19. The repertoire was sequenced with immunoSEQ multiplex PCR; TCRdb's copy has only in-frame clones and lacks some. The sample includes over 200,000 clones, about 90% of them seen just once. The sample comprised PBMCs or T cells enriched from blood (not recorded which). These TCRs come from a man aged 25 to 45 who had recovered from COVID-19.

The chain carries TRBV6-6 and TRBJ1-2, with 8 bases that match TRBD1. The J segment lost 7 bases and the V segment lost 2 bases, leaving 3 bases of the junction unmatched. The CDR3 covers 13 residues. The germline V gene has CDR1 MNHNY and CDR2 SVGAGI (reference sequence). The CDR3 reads CASSYQGAGGYTF. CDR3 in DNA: TGTGCCAGCAGTTACCAGGGGGCGGGTGGCTACACCTTC.

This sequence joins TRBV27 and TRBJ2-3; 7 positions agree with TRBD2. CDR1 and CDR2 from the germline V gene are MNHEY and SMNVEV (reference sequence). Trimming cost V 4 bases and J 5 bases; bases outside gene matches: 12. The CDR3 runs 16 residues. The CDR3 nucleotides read TGTGCCAGCAGTTCGTGGGCGGGAGTGGGTGGAGATACGCAGTATTTT. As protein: CASSSWAGVGGDTQYF.

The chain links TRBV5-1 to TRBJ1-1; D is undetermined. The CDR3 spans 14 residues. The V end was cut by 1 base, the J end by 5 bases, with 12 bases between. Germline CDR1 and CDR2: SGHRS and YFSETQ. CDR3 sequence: CASSLFGENTEAFF. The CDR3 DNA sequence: TGCGCCAGCAGCTTGTTTGGGGAGAATACTGAAGCTTTCTTT.

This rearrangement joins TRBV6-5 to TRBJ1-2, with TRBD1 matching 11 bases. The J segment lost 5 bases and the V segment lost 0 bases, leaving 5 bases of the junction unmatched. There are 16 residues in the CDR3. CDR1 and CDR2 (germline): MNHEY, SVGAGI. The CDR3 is CASSYSWDRGMYGYTF. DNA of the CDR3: TGTGCCAGCAGTTACTCTTGGGACAGGGGGATGTATGGCTACACCTTC.

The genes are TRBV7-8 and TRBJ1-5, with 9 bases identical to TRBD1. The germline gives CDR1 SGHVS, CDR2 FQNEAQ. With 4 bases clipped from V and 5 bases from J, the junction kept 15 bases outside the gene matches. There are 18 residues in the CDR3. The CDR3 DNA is TGTGCCAGCAGCTCACAAGCCGCCGGGACAGGGTCCTATCAGCCCCAGCATTTT. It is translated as CASSSQAAGTGSYQPQHF.

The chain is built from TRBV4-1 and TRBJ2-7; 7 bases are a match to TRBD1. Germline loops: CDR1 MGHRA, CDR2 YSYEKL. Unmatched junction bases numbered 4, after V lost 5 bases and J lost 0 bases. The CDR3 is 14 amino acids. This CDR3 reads CASSFDRDSYEQYF. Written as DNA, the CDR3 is TGCGCCAGCAGCTTTGACAGGGACTCCTACGAGCAGTACTTC.

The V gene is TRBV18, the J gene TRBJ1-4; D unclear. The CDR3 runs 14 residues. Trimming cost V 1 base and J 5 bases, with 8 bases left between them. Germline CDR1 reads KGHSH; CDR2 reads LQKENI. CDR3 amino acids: CASSPLRSNEKLFF. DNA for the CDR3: TGTGCCAGCTCACCACTCAGGTCCAATGAAAAACTGTTTTTT.

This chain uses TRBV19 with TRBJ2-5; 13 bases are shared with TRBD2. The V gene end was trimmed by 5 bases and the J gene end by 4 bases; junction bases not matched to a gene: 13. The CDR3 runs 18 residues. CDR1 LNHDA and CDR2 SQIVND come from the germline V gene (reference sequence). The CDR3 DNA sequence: TGTGCCAGTAGTTCCCCCCCGCCCCGACTAGCGGGGGGAGAGACCCAGTACTTC. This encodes CASSSPPPRLAGGETQYF.

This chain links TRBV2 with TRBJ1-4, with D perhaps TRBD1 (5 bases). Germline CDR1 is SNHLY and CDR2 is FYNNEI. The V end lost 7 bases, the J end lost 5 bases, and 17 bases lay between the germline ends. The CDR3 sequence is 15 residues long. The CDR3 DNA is TGTGCCAGCACCCGTTTGGGGGGAGAAAATGAAAAACTGTTTTTT. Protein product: CASTRLGGENEKLFF.

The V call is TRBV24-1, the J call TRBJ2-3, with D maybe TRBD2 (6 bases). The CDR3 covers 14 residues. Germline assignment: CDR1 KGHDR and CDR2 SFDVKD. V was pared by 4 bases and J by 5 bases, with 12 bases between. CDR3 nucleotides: TGTGCCACCAGTGAAGGAGGGTGGAGAGATACGCAGTATTTT. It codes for CATSEGGWRDTQYF.

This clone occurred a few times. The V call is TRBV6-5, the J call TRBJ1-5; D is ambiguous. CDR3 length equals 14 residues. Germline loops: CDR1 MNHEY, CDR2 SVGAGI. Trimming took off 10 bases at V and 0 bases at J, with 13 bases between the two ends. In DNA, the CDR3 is TGTGCCACTAGGAACGGGTATAGCAATCAGCCCCAGCATTTT. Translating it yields CATRNGYSNQPQHF.

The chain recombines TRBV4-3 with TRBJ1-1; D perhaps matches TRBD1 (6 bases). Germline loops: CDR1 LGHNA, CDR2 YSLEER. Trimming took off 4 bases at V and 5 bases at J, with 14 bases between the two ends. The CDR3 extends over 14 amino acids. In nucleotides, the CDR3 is TGCGCCAGCAGCCGCCAGGCAGGGGAGACTGAAGCTTTCTTT. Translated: CASSRQAGETEAFF.

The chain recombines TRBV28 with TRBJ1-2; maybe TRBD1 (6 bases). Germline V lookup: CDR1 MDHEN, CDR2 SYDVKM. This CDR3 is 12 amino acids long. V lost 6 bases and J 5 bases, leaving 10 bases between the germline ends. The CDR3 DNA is TGTGCCAGCAGAAAGGGGGTGTATGGCTACACCTTC. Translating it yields CASRKGVYGYTF.

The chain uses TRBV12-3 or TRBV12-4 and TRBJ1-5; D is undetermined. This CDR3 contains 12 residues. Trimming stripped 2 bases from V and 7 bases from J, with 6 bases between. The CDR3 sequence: CASSLTHQPQHF. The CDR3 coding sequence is TGTGCCAGCAGTTTAACTCACCAGCCCCAGCATTTT.

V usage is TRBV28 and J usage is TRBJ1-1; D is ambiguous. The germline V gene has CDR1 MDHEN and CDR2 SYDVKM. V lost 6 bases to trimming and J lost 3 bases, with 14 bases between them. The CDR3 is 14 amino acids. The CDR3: CASRSGGSYTEAFF. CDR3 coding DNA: TGTGCCAGCAGATCGGGCGGGAGTTACACTGAAGCTTTCTTT.

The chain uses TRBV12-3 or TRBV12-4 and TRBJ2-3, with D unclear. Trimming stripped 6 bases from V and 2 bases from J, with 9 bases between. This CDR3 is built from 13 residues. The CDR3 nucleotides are TGTGCCAGCAGCCTTCAGTTCACAGATACGCAGTATTTT. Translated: CASSLQFTDTQYF.

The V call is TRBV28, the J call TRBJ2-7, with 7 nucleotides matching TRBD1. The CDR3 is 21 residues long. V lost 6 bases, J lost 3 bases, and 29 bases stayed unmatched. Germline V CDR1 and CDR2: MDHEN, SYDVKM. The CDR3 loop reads CASSTSLLPGQILELRYEQYF. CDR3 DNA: TGTGCCAGCAGCACCTCCCTACTCCCGGGACAGATCCTGGAACTCCGCTACGAGCAGTACTTC. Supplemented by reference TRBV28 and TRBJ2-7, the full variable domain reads DVKVTQSSRYLVKRTGEKVFLECVQDMDHENMFWYRQDPGLGLRLIYFSYDVKMKEKGDIPEGYSVSREKKERFSLILESASTNQTSMYLCASSTSLLPGQILELRYEQYFGPGTRLTVT.

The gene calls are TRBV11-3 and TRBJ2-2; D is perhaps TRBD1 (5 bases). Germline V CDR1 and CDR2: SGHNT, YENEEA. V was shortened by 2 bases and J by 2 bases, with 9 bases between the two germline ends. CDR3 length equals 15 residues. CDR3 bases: TGTGCCAGCAGCTTACAAGGGGTAAACACCGGGGAGCTGTTTTTT. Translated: CASSLQGVNTGELFF.

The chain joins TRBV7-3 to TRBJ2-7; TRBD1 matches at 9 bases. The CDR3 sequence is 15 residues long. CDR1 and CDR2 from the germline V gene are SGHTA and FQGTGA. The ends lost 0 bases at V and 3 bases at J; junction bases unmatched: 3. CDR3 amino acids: CASSLTRQGVYEQYF. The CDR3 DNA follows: TGTGCCAGCAGCTTAACCCGACAGGGGGTCTACGAGCAGTACTTC.

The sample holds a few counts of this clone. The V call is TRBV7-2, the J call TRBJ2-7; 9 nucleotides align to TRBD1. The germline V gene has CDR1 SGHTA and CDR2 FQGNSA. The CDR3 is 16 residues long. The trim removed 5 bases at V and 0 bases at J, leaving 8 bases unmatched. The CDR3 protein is CASSPTRDRDSYEQYF. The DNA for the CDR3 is TGTGCCAGCAGCCCTACCCGGGACAGGGACTCCTACGAGCAGTACTTC.

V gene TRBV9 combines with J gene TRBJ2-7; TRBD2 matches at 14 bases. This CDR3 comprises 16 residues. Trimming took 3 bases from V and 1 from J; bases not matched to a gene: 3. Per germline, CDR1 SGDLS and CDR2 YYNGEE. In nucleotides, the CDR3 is TGTGCCAGCAGCGCAGGACTAGCGGGGGGTTCCTACGAGCAGTACTTC. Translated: CASSAGLAGGSYEQYF.

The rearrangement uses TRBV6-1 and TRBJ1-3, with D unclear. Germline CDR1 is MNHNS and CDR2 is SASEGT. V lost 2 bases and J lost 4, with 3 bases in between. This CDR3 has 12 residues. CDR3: CASSESGNTIYF. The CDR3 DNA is TGTGCCAGCAGTGAATCGGGAAACACCATATATTTT.

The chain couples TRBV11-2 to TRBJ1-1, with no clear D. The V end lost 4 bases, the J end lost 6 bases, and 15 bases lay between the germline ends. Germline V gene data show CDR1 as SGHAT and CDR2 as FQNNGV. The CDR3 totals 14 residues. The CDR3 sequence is CASSSETRRAEAFF. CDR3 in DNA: TGTGCCAGCAGCTCCGAGACCCGGAGGGCTGAAGCTTTCTTT.

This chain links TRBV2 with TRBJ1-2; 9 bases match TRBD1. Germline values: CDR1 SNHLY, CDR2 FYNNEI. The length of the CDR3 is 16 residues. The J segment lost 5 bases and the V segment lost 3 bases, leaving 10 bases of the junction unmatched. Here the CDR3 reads CASSERTGTGYYGYTF. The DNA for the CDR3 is TGTGCCAGCAGTGAGCGGACCGGGACAGGGTATTATGGCTACACCTTC. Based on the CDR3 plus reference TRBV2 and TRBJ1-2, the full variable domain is EPEVTQTPSHQVTQMGQEVILRCVPISNHLYFYWYRQILGQKVEFLVSFYNNEISEKSEIFDDQFSVERPDGSNFTLKIRSTKLEDSAMYFCASSERTGTGYYGYTFGSGTRLTVV.

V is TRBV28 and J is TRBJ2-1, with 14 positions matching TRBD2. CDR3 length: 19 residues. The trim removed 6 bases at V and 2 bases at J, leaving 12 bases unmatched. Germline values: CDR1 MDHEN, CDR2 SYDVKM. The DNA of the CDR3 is TGTGCCAGCAGCCTCCTTTTAGGGACTAGCGGGAGCCCCTACAATGAGCAGTTCTTC. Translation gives CASSLLLGTSGSPYNEQFF.

The CDR3 here is CASSQDPSGGANEQFF. CDR3 nucleotide sequence: TGCGCCAGCAGCCAAGATCCCAGCGGGGGGGCGAATGAGCAGTTCTTC. This chain connects TRBV4-3 to TRBJ2-1; the match to TRBD2 covers 10 bases. The CDR3 has 16 amino acids. Trimming cost V 0 bases and J 7 bases; bases outside gene matches: 6. Per germline, CDR1 LGHNA and CDR2 YSLEER.